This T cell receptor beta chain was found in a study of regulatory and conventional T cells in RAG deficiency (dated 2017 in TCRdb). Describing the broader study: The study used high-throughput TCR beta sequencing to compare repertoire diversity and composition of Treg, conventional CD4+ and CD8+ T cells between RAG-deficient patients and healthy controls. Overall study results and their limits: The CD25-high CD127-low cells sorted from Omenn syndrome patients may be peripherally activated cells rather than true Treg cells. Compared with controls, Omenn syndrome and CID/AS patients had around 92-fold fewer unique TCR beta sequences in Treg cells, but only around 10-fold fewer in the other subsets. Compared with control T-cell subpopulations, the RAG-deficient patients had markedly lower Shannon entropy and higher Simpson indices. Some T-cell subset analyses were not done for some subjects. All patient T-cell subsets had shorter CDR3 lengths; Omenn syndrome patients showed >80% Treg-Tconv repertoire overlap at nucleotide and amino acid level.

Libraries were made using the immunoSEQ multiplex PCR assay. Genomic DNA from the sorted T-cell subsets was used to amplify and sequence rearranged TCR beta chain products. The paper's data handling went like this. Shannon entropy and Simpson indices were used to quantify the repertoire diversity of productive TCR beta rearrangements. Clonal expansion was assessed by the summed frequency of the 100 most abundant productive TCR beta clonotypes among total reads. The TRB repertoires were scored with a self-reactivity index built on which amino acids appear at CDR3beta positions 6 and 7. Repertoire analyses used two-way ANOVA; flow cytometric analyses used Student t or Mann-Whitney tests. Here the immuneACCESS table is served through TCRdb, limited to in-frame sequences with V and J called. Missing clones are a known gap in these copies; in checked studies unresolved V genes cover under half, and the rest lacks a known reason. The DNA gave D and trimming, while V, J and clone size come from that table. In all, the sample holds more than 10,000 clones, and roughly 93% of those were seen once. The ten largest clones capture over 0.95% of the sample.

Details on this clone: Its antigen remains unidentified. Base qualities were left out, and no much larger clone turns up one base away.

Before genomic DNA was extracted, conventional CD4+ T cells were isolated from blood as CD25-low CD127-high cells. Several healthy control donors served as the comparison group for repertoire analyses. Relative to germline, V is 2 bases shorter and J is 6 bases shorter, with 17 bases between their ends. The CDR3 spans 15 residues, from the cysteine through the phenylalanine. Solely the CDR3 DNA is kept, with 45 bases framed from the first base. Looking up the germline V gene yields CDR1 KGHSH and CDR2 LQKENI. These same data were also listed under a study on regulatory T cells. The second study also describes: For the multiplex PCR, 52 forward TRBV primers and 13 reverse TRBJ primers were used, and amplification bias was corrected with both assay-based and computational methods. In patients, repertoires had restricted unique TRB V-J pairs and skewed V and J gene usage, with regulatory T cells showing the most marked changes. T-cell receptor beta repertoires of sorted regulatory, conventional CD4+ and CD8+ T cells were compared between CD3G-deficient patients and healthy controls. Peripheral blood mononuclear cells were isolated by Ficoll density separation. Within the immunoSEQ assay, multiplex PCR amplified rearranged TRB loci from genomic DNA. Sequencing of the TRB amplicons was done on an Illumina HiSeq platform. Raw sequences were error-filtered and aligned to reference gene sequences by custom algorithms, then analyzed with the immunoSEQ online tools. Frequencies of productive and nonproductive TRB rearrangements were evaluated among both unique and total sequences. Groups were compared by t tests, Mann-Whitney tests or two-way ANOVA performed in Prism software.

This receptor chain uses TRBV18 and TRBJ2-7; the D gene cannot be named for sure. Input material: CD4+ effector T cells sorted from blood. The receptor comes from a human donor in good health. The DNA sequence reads TGTGCCAGCTCACCAGAGCTTTTCCGCATCGCCGAGCAGTACTTC. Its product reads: CASSPELFRIAEQYF.